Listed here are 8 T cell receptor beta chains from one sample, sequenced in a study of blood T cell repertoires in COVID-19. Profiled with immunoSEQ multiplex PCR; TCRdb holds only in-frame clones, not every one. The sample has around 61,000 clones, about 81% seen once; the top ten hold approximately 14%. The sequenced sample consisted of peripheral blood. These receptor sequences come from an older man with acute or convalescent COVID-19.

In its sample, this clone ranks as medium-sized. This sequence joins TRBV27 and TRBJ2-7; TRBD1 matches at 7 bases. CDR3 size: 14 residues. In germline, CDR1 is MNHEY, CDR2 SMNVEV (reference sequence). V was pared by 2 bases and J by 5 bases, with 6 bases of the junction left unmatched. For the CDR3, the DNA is TGTGCCAGCAGTTTACGTGGACAGGACCACGAGCAGTACTTC. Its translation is CASSLRGQDHEQYF.

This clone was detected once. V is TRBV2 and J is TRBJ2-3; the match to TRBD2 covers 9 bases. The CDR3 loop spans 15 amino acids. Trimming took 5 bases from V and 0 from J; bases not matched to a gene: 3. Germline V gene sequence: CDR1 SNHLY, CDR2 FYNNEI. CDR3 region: CASSPLAGSTDTQYF. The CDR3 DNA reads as TGTGCCAGCAGTCCTCTAGCGGGAAGCACAGATACGCAGTATTTT. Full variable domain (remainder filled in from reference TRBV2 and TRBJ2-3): EPEVTQTPSHQVTQMGQEVILRCVPISNHLYFYWYRQILGQKVEFLVSFYNNEISEKSEIFDDQFSVERPDGSNFTLKIRSTKLEDSAMYFCASSPLAGSTDTQYFGPGTRLTVL.

CDR3: CASSITGGRLRTGELFF. The CDR3 DNA sequence: TGTGCCAGCAGTATTACAGGGGGTCGGTTACGCACCGGGGAGCTGTTTTTT. The chain couples TRBV27 to TRBJ2-2, with 8 bases that match TRBD1. In germline, CDR1 is MNHEY, CDR2 SMNVEV (reference sequence). This CDR3 is built from 17 residues. J was trimmed by 4 bases and V by 5 bases; bases with no gene match: 12.

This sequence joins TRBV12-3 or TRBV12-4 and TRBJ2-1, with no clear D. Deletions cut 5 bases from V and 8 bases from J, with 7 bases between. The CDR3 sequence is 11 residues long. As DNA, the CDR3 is TGTGCCAGCAGTCCCACAGATGAGCAGTTCTTC. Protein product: CASSPTDEQFF.

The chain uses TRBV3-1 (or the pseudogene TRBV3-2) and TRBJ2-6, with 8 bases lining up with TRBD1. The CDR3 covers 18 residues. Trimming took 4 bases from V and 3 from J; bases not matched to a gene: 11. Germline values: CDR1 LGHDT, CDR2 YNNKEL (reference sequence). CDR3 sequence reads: CASSLWTGTFSGANVLTF. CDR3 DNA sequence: TGTGCCAGCAGCCTTTGGACAGGGACGTTTAGTGGGGCCAACGTCCTGACTTTC.

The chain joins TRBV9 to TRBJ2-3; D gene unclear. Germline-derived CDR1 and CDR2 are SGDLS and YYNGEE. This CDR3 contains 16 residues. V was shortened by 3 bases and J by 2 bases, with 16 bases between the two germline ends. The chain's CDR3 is CASSAELISSTDTQYF. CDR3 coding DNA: TGTGCCAGCAGCGCCGAACTAATATCCTCCACAGATACGCAGTATTTT. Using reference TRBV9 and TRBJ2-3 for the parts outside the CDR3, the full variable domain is DSGVTQTPKHLITATGQRVTLRCSPRSGDLSVYWYQQSLDQGLQFLIQYYNGEERAKGNILERFSAQQFPDLHSELNLSSLELGDSALYFCASSAELISSTDTQYFGPGTRLTVL.

The CDR3 reads CASSPSAGGEKLFF. The CDR3 bases are TGTGCCAGCTCACCCTCGGCAGGGGGAGAAAAACTGTTTTTT. The chain carries TRBV18 and TRBJ1-4; TRBD1 matches at 7 bases. Unmatched junction bases numbered 6, after V lost 3 bases and J lost 8 bases. The CDR3 consists of 14 residues. Germline CDR1 reads KGHSH; CDR2 reads LQKENI. The full variable domain, its missing parts supplied by reference TRBV18 and TRBJ1-4, is NAGVMQNPRHLVRRRGQEARLRCSPMKGHSHVYWYRQLPEEGLKFMVYLQKENIIDESGMPKERFSAEFPKEGPSILRIQQVVRGDSAAYFCASSPSAGGEKLFFGSGTQLSVL.

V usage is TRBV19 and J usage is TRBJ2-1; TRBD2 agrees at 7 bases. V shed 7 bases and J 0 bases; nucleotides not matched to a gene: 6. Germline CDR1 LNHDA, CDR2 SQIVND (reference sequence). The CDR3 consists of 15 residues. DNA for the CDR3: TGTGCCAGTAAAGCGGGGAGGAGCTCCTACAATGAGCAGTTCTTC. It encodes CASKAGRSSYNEQFF.